A selection of T cell receptor beta chains follows, all from one sample in a study of T cell changes during pregnancy in multiple sclerosis. Libraries were prepared by immunoSEQ multiplex PCR; TCRdb keeps only in-frame clonotypes and omits some of them. The data hold 40,000 or so clones, with 90% observed a single time. The input for sequencing was CD4+ T cells from peripheral blood mononuclear cells, taken in the third trimester of pregnancy. These receptors came from a female donor with multiple sclerosis, enrolled in a pregnancy study. Both conserved end residues are part of each CDR3. A D gene is named only where the DNA matches it firmly. Clone size appears in some rows only: once, few, many, or a class for an expanded clone.

j_call clone_size v_call d_call cdr3_aa cdr3_nt
TRBJ2-7 - TRBV6-5 - CASRPAPGKLYEQYF TGTGCCAGCAGGCCCGCCCCAGGGAAACTTTACGAGCAGTACTTC
TRBJ2-1 once TRBV19 TRBD2 CASSITAGGRHEQFF TGTGCCAGTAGTATAACAGCGGGAGGGCGGCATGAGCAGTTCTTC
TRBJ2-7 - TRBV7-8 - CASSRERDEQYF TGTGCCAGCAGCCGTGAACGGGACGAGCAGTACTTC
TRBJ1-1 - TRBV6-5 TRBD1 CASSYNRGFEAFF TGTGCCAGCAGTTACAACAGGGGATTTGAAGCTTTCTTT
TRBJ2-7 - TRBV7-2 - CASSELRRTYEQYF TGTGCCAGCAGCGAACTACGGCGTACCTACGAGCAGTACTTC
TRBJ1-2 - TRBV7-9 TRBD1 CASSERDRRYGYTF TGTGCCAGCAGCGAACGGGACAGAAGATATGGCTACACCTTC
TRBJ1-5 - TRBV19 - CASRFREVNQPQHF TGTGCCAGTAGATTCAGGGAGGTCAATCAGCCCCAGCATTTT
TRBJ1-2 - TRBV4-3 - CASSPSQGNYGYTF TGCGCCAGCAGCCCCTCACAGGGTAACTATGGCTACACCTTC
TRBJ1-1 - TRBV28 TRBD1 CASRIGQAAFF TGTGCCAGCAGAATAGGACAGGCAGCTTTCTTT
TRBJ2-5 once TRBV7-7 - CASSNRQEETQYF TGTGCCAGCAGCAACCGACAGGAAGAGACCCAGTACTTC
TRBJ2-7 - TRBV27 TRBD1 CASGRDRGSSYEQYF TGTGCCAGCGGGAGGGACAGGGGGAGCTCCTACGAGCAGTACTTC
TRBJ2-2 - TRBV5-6 - CASSSFTGRTGELFF TGTGCCAGCAGCTCGTTCACAGGACGGACCGGGGAGCTGTTTTTT
TRBJ1-1 - TRBV28 - CASSLRGGNTEAFF TGTGCCAGCAGTTTAAGGGGAGGGAACACTGAAGCTTTCTTT
TRBJ2-1 - TRBV7-9 TRBD2 CASSSGTISVNEQFF TGTGCCAGCAGCTCCGGGACTATTTCTGTCAATGAGCAGTTCTTC
TRBJ1-1 - TRBV30 - CASLNTEAFF TGTGCCTCTTTGAACACTGAAGCTTTCTTT
TRBJ2-1 - TRBV10-2 TRBD2 CASSDAGLGRDEQFF TGCGCCAGCAGTGATGCGGGACTAGGGAGGGATGAGCAGTTCTTC
TRBJ1-5 - TRBV28 TRBD1 CASRLDRGQHQPQHF TGTGCCAGCAGACTCGACAGGGGGCAACATCAGCCCCAGCATTTT
TRBJ1-1 - TRBV5-1 - CASSPATSRNTEAFF TGCGCCAGCAGCCCGGCGACAAGTAGAAACACTGAAGCTTTCTTT
TRBJ2-2 - TRBV25-1 TRBD2 CASSEPLAGPLNTGELFF TGTGCCAGCAGTGAACCGCTAGCGGGGCCTCTTAACACCGGGGAGCTGTTTTTT
TRBJ1-2 - TRBV27 TRBD1 CASSSYRGHGYTF TGTGCCAGCAGCTCGTACAGGGGGCATGGCTACACCTTC
TRBJ2-1 - TRBV21-1 - CASSKDPSGRANEQFF TGTGCCAGCAGCAAAGATCCGAGCGGGAGGGCCAACGAGCAGTTCTTC
TRBJ2-7 - TRBV7-2 TRBD2 CASSLRLAGVEQYF TGTGCCAGCAGCTTACGACTAGCGGGAGTCGAGCAGTACTTC
TRBJ2-2 - TRBV13 TRBD2 CASSLATGLAVNTGELFF TGTGCCAGCAGCTTAGCGACGGGACTAGCGGTGAACACCGGGGAGCTGTTTTTT
TRBJ2-7 - TRBV27 TRBD2 CASRTPGLPYEQYF TGTGCCAGCCGTACTCCGGGACTACCCTACGAGCAGTACTTC
TRBJ2-1 - TRBV7-2 TRBD1 CASSSGQGNYNEQFF TGTGCCAGCAGCTCCGGACAGGGTAACTACAATGAGCAGTTCTTC
TRBJ2-4 - TRBV5-3 TRBD2 CARSLGLAGEGRAKNIQYF TGTGCCAGAAGCTTGGGGTTAGCGGGAGAGGGTAGAGCCAAAAACATTCAGTACTTC
TRBJ2-2 - TRBV7-7 TRBD1 CASSFGTGGAVTGELFF TGTGCCAGCAGCTTCGGGACAGGGGGTGCGGTCACCGGGGAGCTGTTTTTT
TRBJ2-7 - TRBV27 TRBD2 CASSLGASGSLEQYF TGTGCCAGCAGTTTGGGCGCTAGCGGGAGCCTCGAGCAGTACTTC
TRBJ2-1 - TRBV19 - CASSISPYSYNEQFF TGTGCCAGTAGTATATCCCCCTACTCCTACAATGAGCAGTTCTTC
TRBJ2-1 once TRBV27 TRBD1 CASSRRQGNEQFF TGTGCCAGCAGTCGAAGACAGGGCAATGAGCAGTTCTTC
TRBJ1-5 - TRBV28 - CASSLDRAGGSQHF TGTGCCAGCAGTTTGGATAGGGCTGGGGGGTCCCAGCATTTT
TRBJ2-1 - TRBV6-1 TRBD1 CASSESTDRVQFF TGTGCCAGCAGTGAAAGCACGGACAGGGTACAGTTCTTC
TRBJ1-5 - TRBV28 - CASTLPNQPQHF TGTGCCAGCACCCTTCCCAATCAGCCCCAGCATTTT
TRBJ1-2 - TRBV6-1 - CASSEWLGSGYTF TGTGCCAGCAGTGAATGGCTAGGCTCGGGCTACACCTTC
TRBJ2-5 - TRBV27 TRBD1 CASSLQGARGAETQYF TGTGCCAGCAGTTTACAGGGGGCCAGGGGTGCGGAGACCCAGTACTTC
TRBJ2-1 - TRBV19 TRBD2 CASSITAGDYNEQFF TGTGCCAGTAGTATAACGGCGGGGGACTACAATGAGCAGTTCTTC
TRBJ2-5 - TRBV7-9 TRBD2 CASSPGLAGGPGETQYF TGTGCCAGCAGCCCCGGACTAGCGGGAGGGCCGGGAGAGACCCAGTACTTC
TRBJ2-5 - TRBV7-8 TRBD2 CASSGSGTIRETQYF TGTGCCAGCAGTGGGAGCGGGACGATAAGGGAGACCCAGTACTTC
TRBJ1-5 - TRBV18 TRBD1 CASSLSTGSNQPQHF TGTGCCAGCTCACTCTCGACAGGGTCTAATCAGCCCCAGCATTTT
TRBJ2-4 - TRBV6-6 - CASSPGVSPAKNIQYF TGTGCCAGCAGTCCAGGTGTGAGTCCGGCCAAAAACATTCAGTACTTC
TRBJ1-5 - TRBV27 TRBD1 CASGYPSDRDSNQPQHF TGTGCCAGCGGATACCCCTCAGACAGGGATAGCAATCAGCCCCAGCATTTT
TRBJ2-7 once TRBV5-1 TRBD2 CASSLGTPGRVILTYEQYF TGCGCCAGCAGCTTGGGCACCCCTGGGAGGGTAATCCTTACCTACGAGCAGTACTTC
TRBJ2-7 - TRBV27 - CASSPGQTPYEQYF TGTGCCAGCAGCCCCGGACAAACACCCTACGAGCAGTACTTC
TRBJ1-1 - TRBV9 TRBD1 CASSVVGTGGTEAFF TGTGCCAGCAGCGTAGTTGGGACAGGGGGTACTGAAGCTTTCTTT
TRBJ1-1 - TRBV5-1 - CASRRDTNTEAFF TGCGCCAGCAGGAGGGACACGAACACTGAAGCTTTCTTT
TRBJ1-1 - TRBV5-1 - CASSSLGVGTEAFF TGCGCCAGCAGCTCGCTGGGAGTAGGCACTGAAGCTTTCTTT
TRBJ2-5 - TRBV7-2 TRBD2 CASTLREGGTQYF TGTGCCAGCACCTTGCGGGAGGGAGGGACCCAGTACTTC
TRBJ1-1 - TRBV19 TRBD1 CASCDPGQGNTEAFF TGTGCCAGTTGTGATCCGGGACAGGGTAACACTGAAGCTTTCTTT
TRBJ2-1 - TRBV9 - CASSVELWQGPYNEQFF TGTGCCAGCAGCGTAGAGCTTTGGCAGGGCCCCTACAATGAGCAGTTCTTC
TRBJ2-3 - TRBV5-1 TRBD2 CASSLGGSPDTQYF TGCGCCAGCAGCTTAGGCGGGAGTCCAGATACGCAGTATTTT
TRBJ2-1 - TRBV7-6 TRBD1 CASSLGGTGGYNEQFF TGTGCCAGCAGCTTAGGGGGGACAGGGGGGTACAATGAGCAGTTCTTC
TRBJ1-2 - TRBV6-1 TRBD1 CASSEAYQAGGRGYTF TGTGCCAGCAGTGAAGCATACCAGGCAGGGGGCAGGGGCTACACCTTC
TRBJ2-1 - TRBV7-9 - CASSLSGGPQPFF TGTGCCAGCAGCTTGAGCGGCGGCCCCCAACCGTTCTTC
TRBJ1-1 - TRBV4-1 TRBD1 CASSQVVQGALAFF TGCGCCAGCAGCCAAGTAGTTCAGGGGGCGCTTGCTTTCTTT
TRBJ1-1 - TRBV7-2 - CASSPSRTNTEAFF TGTGCCAGCAGCCCCAGTCGTACGAACACTGAAGCTTTCTTT